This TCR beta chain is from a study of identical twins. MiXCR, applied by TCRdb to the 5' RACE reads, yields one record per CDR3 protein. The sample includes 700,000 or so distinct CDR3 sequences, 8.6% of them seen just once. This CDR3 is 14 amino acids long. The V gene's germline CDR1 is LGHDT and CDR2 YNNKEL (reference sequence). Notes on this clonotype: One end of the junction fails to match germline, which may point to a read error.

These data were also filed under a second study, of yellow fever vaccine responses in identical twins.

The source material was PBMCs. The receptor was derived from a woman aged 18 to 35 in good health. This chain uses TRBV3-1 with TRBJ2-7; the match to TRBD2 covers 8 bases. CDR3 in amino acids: CASSLARSGSSESF. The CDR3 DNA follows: TGTGCCAGCAGCCTAGCAAGAAGCGGGAGTTCAGAAAGCTTC.